This section outlines one T cell receptor beta chain sequence together with its context. In the source study's methods: Amplifying reference gene primers gave estimates of nucleated cell counts. Using immunoSEQ multiplex PCR, the repertoire was profiled, and TCRdb retains in-frame clones only, with some absent. Clonal size and the V and J genes are those of that table, whereas D and trimming came from the DNA. The profile covers 140,000 to 150,000 clones, with more than 70% appearing a single time and around 1.5% taken by the ten largest. The data belong to a study of blood T cell repertoires in COVID-19. Study as a whole: Sites across the United States, Italy and Spain contributed samples from acute and convalescent COVID-19.

This CDR3 has 14 residues. Germline CDR1 MNHEY, CDR2 SVGAGI. Trimming removed 7 bases from V and 6 bases from J, with 19 bases in between. V gene TRBV6-5 combines with J gene TRBJ2-7; D possibly corresponds to TRBD1 (6 bases). Sequencing input: peripheral blood. This receptor was taken from a human donor in a cohort sampled during active COVID-19. The CDR3: CASNRDRKPLEQYF. The CDR3 DNA follows: TGTGCCAGCAACAGAGACAGGAAACCACTCGAGCAGTACTTC.